These 12 T cell receptor beta chains share one sample of origin, sequenced in a study of human versus mouse CDR3 diversity and MHC coevolution. Sequenced by immunoSEQ multiplex PCR; TCRdb stores in-frame clones only, minus some. The sample contains more than 60,000 clones, around 90% of which appear only once. Sequencing was performed on naive CD4+ T cells from blood. Subset meaning: CD45RO-negative CD62L-positive naive CD4 T cells. The receptors were gathered from a person aged 30-70 years in good health.

The V and J genes are TRBV4-1 and TRBJ2-7; TRBD2 matches at 10 bases. The CDR3 spans 15 residues. Germline values: CDR1 MGHRA, CDR2 YSYEKL. The V gene end was trimmed by 5 bases and the J gene end by 1 base; junction bases not matched to a gene: 5. CDR3 protein: CASSSGTSESYEQYF. The DNA of the CDR3 is TGCGCCAGCAGCTCCGGGACTAGCGAATCCTACGAGCAGTACTTC.

The rearrangement links TRBV5-1 to TRBJ2-2; D remains ambiguous. Germline V CDR1 and CDR2: SGHRS, YFSETQ. Trimming removed 4 bases at V and 1 base at J, with 8 bases between. CDR3 length: 14 amino acids. Here the CDR3 DNA reads TGCGCCAGCAGCCCTACAGAGAACACCGGGGAGCTGTTTTTT. Its translation is CASSPTENTGELFF.

The V and J genes are TRBV25-1 and TRBJ2-1; 7 bases are a match to TRBD2. J lost 9 bases, V lost 4 bases, and 12 bases had no gene match. The germline V gene has CDR1 MGHDK and CDR2 SYGVNS. The CDR3 is 15 amino acids. The CDR3 bases are TGTGCCAGCAGTGCTTATAGACTAGCCCTCGGTGAGCAGTTCTTC. Protein product: CASSAYRLALGEQFF.

The V call is TRBV2, the J call TRBJ2-3; 13 bases match TRBD2. Trimming at V came to 5 bases and at J to 4 bases, leaving 6 bases not matched to a gene. Germline CDR1 is SNHLY and CDR2 is FYNNEI. The CDR3 covers 16 residues. Here the CDR3 reads CASSQRTSGGADTQYF. The CDR3, as DNA: TGTGCCAGCAGTCAAAGGACTAGCGGGGGCGCAGATACGCAGTATTTT.

The chain has TRBV27 and TRBJ2-2; TRBD2 agrees at 12 bases. CDR1 and CDR2 (germline): MNHEY, SMNVEV (reference sequence). There are 18 residues in the CDR3. The V gene end was trimmed by 0 bases and the J gene end by 2 bases; junction bases not matched to a gene: 4. CDR3 protein: CASSLSASGGENTGELFF. Here the CDR3 DNA reads TGTGCCAGCAGTTTATCGGCTAGCGGGGGGGAAAACACCGGGGAGCTGTTTTTT.

The chain carries TRBV5-1 and TRBJ2-3; the D is unclear. The V end was cut by 6 bases, the J end by 1 base, with 15 bases between. Germline values: CDR1 SGHRS, CDR2 YFSETQ. The CDR3 loop spans 15 amino acids. The CDR3, as DNA: TGCGCCAGCACAGATACCCCCATGGGCACAGATACGCAGTATTTT. Its protein product is CASTDTPMGTDTQYF.

The V call is TRBV5-1, the J call TRBJ2-5; the match to TRBD1 covers 9 bases. J was trimmed by 5 bases and V by 3 bases; bases with no gene match: 8. Looked up from germline, CDR1 is SGHRS and CDR2 is YFSETQ. The CDR3 extends over 15 amino acids. The CDR3 DNA sequence: TGCGCCAGCAGCTCCCAACAGGGGGCCGCGGAGACCCAGTACTTC. This translates into CASSSQQGAAETQYF.

This clone was detected once. The rearrangement links TRBV9 to TRBJ2-1, with TRBD1 matching 9 bases. This CDR3 is 17 amino acids long. V lost 0 bases to trimming and J lost 4 bases; unmatched junction nucleotides: 8. Looked up from germline, CDR1 is SGDLS and CDR2 is YYNGEE. The DNA for the CDR3 is TGTGCCAGCAGCGTAGGGGGGGGGACAGGGCCATACAATGAGCAGTTCTTC. Its translation is CASSVGGGTGPYNEQFF. Together with reference TRBV9 and TRBJ2-1, the CDR3 gives the full variable domain: DSGVTQTPKHLITATGQRVTLRCSPRSGDLSVYWYQQSLDQGLQFLIQYYNGEERAKGNILERFSAQQFPDLHSELNLSSLELGDSALYFCASSVGGGTGPYNEQFFGPGTRLTVL.

The chain carries TRBV28 and TRBJ2-5; the match to TRBD1 covers 9 bases. From germline, CDR1 is MDHEN and CDR2 SYDVKM. The CDR3 has 14 residues. V shed 4 bases, J shed 5 bases, and the junction held 5 bases outside the gene matches. CDR3 coding DNA: TGTGCCAGCAGTTACCGGGACAGGGCCGAGACCCAGTACTTC. Its protein product is CASSYRDRAETQYF.

This clone turned up a few times. This chain connects TRBV6-6 to TRBJ1-1; TRBD1 might be the D (5 bases). The CDR3 contains 11 residues. V lost 6 bases and J 11 bases, leaving 13 bases between the germline ends. Germline V gene lookup returns CDR1 MNHNY and CDR2 SVGAGI (reference sequence). The CDR3 loop reads CASSPRDWAFF. The DNA for the CDR3 is TGTGCCAGCAGCCCCCGGGACTGGGCTTTCTTT.

The chain is built from TRBV11-2 and TRBJ2-5; TRBD2 matches at 9 bases. Matching the DNA end better, TRBJ2-7 makes the J call doubtful. The CDR3 has 15 residues. The germline CDR1 and CDR2 sequences are SGHAT and FQNNGV. CDR3 coding DNA: TGTGCCAGCAGCTTGGCTAGCGGGAACACCTACGAGCAGTACTTC. Translation: CASSLASGNTYEQYF.

This clone occurred once. The gene calls are TRBV2 and TRBJ2-4; 11 nucleotides agree with TRBD2. Germline assignment: CDR1 SNHLY and CDR2 FYNNEI. CDR3 size: 19 residues. V was pared by 6 bases and J by 0 bases, with 13 bases of the junction left unmatched. CDR3 nucleotides: TGTGCCAGCAGCCTCCGAGTAGCGGGGGGGGGACTAGCCAAAAACATTCAGTACTTC. It codes for CASSLRVAGGGLAKNIQYF.